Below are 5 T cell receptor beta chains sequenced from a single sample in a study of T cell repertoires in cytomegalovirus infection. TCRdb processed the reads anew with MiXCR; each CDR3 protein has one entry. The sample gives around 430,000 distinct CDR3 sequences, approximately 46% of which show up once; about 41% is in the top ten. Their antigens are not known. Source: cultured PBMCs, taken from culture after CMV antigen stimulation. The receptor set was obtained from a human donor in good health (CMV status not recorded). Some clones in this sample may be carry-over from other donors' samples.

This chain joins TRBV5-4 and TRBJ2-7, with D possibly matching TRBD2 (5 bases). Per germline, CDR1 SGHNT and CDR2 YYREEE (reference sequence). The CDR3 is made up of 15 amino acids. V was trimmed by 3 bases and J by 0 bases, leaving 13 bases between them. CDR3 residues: CASSSLTGSSYEQYF. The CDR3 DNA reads TGTGCCAGCAGCTCCCTGACTGGGAGCTCCTACGAGCAGTACTTC.

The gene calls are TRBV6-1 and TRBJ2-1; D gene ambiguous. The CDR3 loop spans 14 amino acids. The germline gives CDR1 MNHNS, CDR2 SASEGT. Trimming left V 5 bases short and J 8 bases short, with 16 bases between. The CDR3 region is CASSSDGQSDEQFF. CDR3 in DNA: TGTGCCAGCAGTTCCGACGGGCAATCCGATGAGCAGTTCTTC.

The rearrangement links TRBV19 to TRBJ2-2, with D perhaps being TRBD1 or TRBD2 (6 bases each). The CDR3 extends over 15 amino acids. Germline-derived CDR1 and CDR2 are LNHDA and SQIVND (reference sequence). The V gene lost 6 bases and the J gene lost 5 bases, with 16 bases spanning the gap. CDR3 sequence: CASSFGGGPTGELFF. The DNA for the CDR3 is TGTGCCAGTAGCTTCGGAGGGGGACCTACCGGGGAGCTGTTTTTT.

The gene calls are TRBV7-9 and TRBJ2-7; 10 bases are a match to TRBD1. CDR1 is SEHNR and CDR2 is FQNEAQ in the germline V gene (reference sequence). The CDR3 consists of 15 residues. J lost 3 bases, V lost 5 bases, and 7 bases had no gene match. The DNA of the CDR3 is TGTGCCAGCAGCCCGGGACAGGGGCTCCACTACGAGCAGTACTTC. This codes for CASSPGQGLHYEQYF.

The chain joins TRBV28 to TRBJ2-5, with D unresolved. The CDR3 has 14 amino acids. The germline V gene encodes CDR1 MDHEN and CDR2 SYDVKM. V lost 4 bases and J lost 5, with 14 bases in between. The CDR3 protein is CASSSYLGRETQYF. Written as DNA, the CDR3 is TGTGCCAGCAGTTCCTACCTAGGACGGGAGACCCAGTACTTC.